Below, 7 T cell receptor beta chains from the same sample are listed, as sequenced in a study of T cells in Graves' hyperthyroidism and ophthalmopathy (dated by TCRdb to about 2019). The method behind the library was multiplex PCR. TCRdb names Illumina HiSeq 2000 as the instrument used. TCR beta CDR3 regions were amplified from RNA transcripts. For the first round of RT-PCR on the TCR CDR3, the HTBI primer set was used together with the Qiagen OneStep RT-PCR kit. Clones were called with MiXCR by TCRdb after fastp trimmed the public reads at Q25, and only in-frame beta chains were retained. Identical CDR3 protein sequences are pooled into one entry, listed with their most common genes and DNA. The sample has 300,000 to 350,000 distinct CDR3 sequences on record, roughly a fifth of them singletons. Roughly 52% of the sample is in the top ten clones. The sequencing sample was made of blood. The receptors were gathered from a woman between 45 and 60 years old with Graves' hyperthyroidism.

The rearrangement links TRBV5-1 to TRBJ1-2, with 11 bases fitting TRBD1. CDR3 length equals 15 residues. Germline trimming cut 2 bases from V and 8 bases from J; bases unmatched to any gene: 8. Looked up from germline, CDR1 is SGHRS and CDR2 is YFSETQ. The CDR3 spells CASSLSPGQGEGYTF. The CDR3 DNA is TGCGCCAGCAGCTTATCGCCGGGACAGGGGGAAGGCTACACCTTC. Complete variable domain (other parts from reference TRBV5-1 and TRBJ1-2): KAGVTQTPRYLIKTRGQQVTLSCSPISGHRSVSWYQQTPGQGLQFLFEYFSETQRNKGNFPGRFSGRQFSNSRSEMNVSTLELGDSALYLCASSLSPGQGEGYTFGSGTRLTVV.

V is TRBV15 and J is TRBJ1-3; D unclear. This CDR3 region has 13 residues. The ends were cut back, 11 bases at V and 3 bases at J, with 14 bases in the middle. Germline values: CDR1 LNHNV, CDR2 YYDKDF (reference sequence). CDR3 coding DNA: TGTGCCCTGGAGGGAGAGGGTGGAAACACCATATATTTT. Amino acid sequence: CALEGEGGNTIYF.

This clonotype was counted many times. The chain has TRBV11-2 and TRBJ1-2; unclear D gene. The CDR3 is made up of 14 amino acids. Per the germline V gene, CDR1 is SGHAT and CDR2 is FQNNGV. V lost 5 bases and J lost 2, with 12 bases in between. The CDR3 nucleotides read TGTGCCAGCAGCGAAAACAGAGTCAACTATGGCTACACCTTC. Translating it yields CASSENRVNYGYTF.

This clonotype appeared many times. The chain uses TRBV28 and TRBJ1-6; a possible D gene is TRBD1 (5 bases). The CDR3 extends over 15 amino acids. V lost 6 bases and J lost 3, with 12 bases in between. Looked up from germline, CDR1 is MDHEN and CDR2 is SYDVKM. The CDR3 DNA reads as TGTGCCAGCAGGACCTTGGGGGGCTATAATTCACCCCTCCACTTT. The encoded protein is CASRTLGGYNSPLHF.

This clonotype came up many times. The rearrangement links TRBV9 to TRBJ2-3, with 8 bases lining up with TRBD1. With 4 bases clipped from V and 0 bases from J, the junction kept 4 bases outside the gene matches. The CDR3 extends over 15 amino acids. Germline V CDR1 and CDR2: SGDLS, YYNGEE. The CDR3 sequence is CASSYRDRSTDTQYF. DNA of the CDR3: TGTGCCAGCAGCTACCGGGACAGGAGCACAGATACGCAGTATTTT. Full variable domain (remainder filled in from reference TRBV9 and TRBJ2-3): DSGVTQTPKHLITATGQRVTLRCSPRSGDLSVYWYQQSLDQGLQFLIQYYNGEERAKGNILERFSAQQFPDLHSELNLSSLELGDSALYFCASSYRDRSTDTQYFGPGTRLTVL.

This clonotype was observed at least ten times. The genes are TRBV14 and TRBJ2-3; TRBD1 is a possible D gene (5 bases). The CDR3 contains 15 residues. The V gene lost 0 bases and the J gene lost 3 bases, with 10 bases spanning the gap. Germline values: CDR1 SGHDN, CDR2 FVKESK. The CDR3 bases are TGTGCCAGCAGCCAAGAAGGACAACCAACAGATACGCAGTATTTT. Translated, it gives CASSQEGQPTDTQYF.

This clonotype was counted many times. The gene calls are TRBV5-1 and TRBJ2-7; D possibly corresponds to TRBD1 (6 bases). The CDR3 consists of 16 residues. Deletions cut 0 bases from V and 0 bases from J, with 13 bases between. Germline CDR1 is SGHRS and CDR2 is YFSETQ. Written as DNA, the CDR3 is TGCGCCAGCAGCTTGGGACAGGCAACGAGCTCCTACGAGCAGTACTTC. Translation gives CASSLGQATSSYEQYF.